The present TCR beta chain was sequenced within a study of blood T cell repertoires in COVID-19. In the study overall: Sample material is recorded as cDNA or gDNA derived from T cells, B-cell-depleted T cells, or PBMCs.

Some clones are missing from TCRdb's copy, which holds only in-frame ones; the method was immunoSEQ multiplex PCR. This table holds over 200,000 clones, approximately 88% found once. Trimming at V came to 8 bases and at J to 5 bases, leaving 3 bases not matched to a gene. The V gene's germline CDR1 is MDHEN and CDR2 SYDVKM. The CDR3 covers 12 residues. V gene TRBV28 combines with J gene TRBJ1-3; 7 bases match TRBD1. Sequenced sample: PBMCs or T cells enriched from blood (not recorded which). This TCR came from a woman in her twenties or thirties who had been exposed to COVID-19. The CDR3 loop reads CASLTGRNTIYF. The CDR3 nucleotides read TGTGCCAGCTTGACAGGGCGAAACACCATATATTTT.